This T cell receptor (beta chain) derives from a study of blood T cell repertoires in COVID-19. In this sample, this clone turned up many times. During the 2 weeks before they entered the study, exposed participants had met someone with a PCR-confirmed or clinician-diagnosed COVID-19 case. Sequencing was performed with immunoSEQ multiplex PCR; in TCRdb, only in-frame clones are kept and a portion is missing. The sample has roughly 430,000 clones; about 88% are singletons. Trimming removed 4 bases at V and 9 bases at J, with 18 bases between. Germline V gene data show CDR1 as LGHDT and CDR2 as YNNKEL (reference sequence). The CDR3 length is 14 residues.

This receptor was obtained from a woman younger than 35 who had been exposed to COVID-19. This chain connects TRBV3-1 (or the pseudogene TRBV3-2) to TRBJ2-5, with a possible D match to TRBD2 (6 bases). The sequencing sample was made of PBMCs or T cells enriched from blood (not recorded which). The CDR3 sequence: CASSLVRGQLAQYF. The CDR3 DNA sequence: TGTGCCAGCAGCCTAGTGCGGGGTCAGTTGGCCCAGTACTTC.